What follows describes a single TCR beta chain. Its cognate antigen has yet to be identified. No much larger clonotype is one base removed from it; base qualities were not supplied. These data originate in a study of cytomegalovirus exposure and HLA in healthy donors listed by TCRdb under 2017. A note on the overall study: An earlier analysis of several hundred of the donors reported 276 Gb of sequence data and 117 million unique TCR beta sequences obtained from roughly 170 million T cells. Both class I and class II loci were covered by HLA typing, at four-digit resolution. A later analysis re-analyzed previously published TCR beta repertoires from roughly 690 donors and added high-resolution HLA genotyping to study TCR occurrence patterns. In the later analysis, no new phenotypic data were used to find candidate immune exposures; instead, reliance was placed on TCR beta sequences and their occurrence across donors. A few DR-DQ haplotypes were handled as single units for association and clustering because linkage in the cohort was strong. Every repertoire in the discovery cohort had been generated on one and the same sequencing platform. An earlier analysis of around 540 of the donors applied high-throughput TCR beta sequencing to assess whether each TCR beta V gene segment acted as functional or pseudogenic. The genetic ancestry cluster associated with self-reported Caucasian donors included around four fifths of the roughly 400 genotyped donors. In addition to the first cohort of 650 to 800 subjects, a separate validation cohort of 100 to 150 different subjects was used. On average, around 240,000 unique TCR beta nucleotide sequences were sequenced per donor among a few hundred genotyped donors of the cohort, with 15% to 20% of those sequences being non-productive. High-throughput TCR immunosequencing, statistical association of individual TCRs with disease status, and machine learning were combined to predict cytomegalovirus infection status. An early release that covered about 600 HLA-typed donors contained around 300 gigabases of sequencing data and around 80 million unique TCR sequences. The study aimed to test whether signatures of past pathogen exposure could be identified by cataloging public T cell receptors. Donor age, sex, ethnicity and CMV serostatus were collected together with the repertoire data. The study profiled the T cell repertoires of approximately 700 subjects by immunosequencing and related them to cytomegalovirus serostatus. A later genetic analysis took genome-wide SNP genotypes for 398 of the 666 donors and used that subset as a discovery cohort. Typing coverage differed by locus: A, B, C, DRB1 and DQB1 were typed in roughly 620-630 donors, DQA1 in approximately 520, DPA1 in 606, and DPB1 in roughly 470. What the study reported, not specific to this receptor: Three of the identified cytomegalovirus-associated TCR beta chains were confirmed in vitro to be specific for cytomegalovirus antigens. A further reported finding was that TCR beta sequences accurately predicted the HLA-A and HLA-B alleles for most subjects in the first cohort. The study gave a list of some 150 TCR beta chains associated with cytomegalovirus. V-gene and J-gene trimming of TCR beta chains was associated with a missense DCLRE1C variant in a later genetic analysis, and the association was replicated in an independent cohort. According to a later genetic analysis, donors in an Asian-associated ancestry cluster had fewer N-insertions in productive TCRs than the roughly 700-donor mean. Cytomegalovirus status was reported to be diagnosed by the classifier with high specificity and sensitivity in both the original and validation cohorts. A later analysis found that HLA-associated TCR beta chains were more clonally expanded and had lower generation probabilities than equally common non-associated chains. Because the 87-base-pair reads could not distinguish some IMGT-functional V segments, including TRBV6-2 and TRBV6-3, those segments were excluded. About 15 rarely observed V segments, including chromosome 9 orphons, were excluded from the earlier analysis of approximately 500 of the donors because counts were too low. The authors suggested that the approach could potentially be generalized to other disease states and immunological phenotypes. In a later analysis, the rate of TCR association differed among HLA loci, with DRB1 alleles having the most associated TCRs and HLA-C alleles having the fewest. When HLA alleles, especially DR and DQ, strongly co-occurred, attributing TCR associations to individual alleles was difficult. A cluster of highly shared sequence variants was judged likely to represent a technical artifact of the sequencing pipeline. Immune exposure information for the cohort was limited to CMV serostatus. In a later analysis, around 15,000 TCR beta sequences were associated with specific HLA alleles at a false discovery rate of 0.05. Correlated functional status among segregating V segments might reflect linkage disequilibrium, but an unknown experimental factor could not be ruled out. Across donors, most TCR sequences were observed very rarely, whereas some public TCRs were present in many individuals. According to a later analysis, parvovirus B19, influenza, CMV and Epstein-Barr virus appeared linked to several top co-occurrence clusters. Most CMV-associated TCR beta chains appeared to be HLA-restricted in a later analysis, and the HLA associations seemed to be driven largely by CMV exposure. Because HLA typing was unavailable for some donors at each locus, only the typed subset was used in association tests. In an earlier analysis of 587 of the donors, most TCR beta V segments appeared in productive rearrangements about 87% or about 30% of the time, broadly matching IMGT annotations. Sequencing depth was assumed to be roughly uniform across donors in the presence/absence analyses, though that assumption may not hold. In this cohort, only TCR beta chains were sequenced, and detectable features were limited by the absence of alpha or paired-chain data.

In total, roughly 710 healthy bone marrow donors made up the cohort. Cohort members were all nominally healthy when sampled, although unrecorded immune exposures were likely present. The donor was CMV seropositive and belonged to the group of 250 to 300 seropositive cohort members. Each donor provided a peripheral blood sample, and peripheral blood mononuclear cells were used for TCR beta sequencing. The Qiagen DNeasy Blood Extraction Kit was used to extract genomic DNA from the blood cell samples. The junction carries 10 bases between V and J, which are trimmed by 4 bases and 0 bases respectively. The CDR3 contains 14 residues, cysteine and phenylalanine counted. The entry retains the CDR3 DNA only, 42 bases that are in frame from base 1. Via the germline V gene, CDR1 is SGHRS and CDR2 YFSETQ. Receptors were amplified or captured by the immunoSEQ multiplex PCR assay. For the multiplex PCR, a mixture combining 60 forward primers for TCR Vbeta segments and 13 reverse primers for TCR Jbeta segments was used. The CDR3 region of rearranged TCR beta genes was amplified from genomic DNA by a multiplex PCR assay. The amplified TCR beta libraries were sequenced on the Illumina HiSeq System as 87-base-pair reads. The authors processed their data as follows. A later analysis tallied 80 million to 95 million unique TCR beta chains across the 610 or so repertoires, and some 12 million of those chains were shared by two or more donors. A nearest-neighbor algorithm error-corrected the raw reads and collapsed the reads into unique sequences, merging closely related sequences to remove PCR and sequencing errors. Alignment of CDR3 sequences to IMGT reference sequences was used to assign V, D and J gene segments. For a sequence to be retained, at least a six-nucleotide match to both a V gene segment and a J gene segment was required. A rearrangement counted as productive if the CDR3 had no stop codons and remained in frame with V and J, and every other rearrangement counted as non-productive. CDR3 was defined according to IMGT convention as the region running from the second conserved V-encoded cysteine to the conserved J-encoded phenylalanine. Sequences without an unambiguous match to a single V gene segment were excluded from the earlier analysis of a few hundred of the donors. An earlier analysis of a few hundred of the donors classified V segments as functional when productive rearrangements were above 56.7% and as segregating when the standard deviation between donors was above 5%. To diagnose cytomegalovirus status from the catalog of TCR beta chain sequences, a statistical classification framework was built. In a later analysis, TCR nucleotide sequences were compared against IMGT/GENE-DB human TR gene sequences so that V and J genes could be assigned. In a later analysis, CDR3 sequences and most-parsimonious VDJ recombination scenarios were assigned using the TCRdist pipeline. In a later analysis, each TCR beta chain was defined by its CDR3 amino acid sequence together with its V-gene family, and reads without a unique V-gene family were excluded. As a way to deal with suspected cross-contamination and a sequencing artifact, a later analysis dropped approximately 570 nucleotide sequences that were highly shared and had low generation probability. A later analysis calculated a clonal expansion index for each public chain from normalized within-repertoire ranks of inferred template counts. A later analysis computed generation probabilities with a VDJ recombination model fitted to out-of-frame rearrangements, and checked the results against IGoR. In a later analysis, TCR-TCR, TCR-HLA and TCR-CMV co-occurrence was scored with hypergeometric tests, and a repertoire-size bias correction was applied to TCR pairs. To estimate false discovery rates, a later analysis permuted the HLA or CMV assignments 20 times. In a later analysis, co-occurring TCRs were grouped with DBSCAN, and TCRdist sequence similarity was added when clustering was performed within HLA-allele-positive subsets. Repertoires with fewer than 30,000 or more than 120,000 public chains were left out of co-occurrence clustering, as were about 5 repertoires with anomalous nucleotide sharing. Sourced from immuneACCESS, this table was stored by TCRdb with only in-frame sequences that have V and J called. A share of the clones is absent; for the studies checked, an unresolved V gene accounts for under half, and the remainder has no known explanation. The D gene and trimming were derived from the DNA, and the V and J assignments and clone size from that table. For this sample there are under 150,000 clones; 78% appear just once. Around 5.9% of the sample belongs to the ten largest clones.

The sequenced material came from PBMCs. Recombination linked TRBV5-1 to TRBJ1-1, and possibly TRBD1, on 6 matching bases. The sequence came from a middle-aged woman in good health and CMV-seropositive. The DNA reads TGCGCCAGCAGCAAAGGGACAATGAACACTGAAGCTTTCTTT. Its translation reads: CASSKGTMNTEAFF.